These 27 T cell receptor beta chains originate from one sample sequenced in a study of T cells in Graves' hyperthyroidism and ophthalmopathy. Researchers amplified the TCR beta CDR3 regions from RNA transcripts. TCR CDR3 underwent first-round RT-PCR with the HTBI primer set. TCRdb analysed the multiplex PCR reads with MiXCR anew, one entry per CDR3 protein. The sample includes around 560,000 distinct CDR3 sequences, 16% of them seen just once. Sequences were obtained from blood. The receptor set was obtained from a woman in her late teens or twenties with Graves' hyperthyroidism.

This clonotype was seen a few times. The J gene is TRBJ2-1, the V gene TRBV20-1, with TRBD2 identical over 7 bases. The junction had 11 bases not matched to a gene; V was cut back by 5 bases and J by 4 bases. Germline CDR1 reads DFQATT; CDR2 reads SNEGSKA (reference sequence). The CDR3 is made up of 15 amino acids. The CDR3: CSAGGGGRTYNEQFF. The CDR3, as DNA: TGCAGTGCTGGGGGTGGCGGGAGAACTTACAATGAGCAGTTCTTC.

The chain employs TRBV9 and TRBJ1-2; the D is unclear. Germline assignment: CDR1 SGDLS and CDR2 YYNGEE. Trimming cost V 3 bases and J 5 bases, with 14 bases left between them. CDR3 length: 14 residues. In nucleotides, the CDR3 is TGTGCCAGCAGCGGAACAGTCCCTACATATGGCTACACCTTC. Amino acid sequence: CASSGTVPTYGYTF.

In DNA form, the CDR3 reads TGCGCCAGCAGCTGGGTCTCCCCCCTCTACGAGCAGTACTTC. It specifies CASSWVSPLYEQYF. The V gene is TRBV5-1, the J gene TRBJ2-7; D gene ambiguous. This CDR3 is 14 amino acids long. The germline V and J ends were trimmed by 3 bases and 3 bases, with 13 bases remaining between them. From germline, CDR1 is SGHRS and CDR2 YFSETQ.

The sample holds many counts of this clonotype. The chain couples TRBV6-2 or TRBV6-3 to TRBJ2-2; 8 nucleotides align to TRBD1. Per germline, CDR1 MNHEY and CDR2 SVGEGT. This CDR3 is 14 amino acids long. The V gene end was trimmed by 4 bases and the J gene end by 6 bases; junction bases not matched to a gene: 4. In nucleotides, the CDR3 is TGTGCCAGCAGTTCGACAGGGGAGGCCGGGGAGCTGTTTTTT. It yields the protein CASSSTGEAGELFF.

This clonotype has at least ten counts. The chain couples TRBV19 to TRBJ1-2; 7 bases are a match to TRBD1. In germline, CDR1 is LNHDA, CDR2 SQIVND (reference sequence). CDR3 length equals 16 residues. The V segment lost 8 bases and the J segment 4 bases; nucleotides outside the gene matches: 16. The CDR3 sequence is CASATRQGQIFYGYTF. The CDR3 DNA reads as TGTGCCAGTGCAACTCGACAGGGACAAATCTTCTATGGCTACACCTTC.

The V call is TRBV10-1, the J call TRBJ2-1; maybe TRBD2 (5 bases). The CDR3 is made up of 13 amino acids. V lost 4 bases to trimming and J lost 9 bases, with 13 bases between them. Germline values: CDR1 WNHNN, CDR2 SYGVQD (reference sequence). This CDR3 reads CASSVDSVSEQFF. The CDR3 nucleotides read TGCGCCAGCAGTGTAGATAGCGTAAGTGAGCAGTTCTTC.

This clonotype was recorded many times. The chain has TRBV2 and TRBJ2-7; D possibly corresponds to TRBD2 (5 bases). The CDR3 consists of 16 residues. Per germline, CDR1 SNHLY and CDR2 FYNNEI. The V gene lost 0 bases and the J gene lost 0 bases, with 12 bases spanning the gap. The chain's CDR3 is CASSEAIYGDSYEQYF. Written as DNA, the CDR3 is TGTGCCAGCAGTGAAGCAATCTACGGGGACTCCTACGAGCAGTACTTC.

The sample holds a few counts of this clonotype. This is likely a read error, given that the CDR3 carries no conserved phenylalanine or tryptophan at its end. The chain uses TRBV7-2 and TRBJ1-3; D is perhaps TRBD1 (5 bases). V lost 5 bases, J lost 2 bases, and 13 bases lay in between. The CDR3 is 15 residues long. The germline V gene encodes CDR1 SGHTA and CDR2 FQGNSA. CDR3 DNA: TGTGCCAGCAGCCTATCAGGGTTCACTGGAAACACCATATATCTT. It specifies CASSLSGFTGNTIYL.

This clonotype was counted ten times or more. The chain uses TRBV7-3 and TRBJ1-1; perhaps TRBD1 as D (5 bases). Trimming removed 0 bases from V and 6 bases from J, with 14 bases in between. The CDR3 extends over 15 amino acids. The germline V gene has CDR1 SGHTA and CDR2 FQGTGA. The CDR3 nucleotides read TGTGCCAGCAGCTTAACAAACCAAGGGGTCGCTGAAGCTTTCTTT. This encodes CASSLTNQGVAEAFF.

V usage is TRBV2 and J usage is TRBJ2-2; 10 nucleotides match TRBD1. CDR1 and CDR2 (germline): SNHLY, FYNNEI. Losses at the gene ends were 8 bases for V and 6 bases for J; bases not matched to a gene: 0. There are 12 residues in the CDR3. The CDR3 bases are TGTGCCAGCGACAGGGGGCCCGGGGAGCTGTTTTTT. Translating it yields CASDRGPGELFF.

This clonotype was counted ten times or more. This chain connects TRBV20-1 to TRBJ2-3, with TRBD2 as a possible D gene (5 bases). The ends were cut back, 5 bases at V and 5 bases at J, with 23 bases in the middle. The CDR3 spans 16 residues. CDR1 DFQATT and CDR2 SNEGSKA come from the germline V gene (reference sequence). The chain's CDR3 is CSAPEGLTSLGDTQYF. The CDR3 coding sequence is TGCAGTGCTCCCGAGGGCCTCACCTCGCTGGGAGATACGCAGTATTTT.

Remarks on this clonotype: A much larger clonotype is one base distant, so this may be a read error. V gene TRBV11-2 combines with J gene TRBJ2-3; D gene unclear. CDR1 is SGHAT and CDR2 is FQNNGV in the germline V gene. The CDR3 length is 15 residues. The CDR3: CASSLKEKSTATQYF. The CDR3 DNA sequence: TGTGCCAGCAGCTTAAAAGAGAAGAGCACAGCTACGCAGTATTTT.

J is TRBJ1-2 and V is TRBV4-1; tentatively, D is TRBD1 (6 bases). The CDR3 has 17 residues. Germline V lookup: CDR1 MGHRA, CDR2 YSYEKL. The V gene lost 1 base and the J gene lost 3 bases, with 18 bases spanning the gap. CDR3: CASSQGKMGTFYYGYTF. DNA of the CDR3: TGCGCCAGCAGCCAAGGGAAAATGGGGACATTTTACTATGGCTACACCTTC.

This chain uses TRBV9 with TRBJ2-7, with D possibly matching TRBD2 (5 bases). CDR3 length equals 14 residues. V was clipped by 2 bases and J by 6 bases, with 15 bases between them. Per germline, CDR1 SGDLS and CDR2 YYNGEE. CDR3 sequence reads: CASSVQSGTGEQYF. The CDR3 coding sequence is TGTGCCAGCAGCGTTCAAAGCGGCACGGGCGAGCAGTACTTC.

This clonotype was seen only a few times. For the CDR3, the DNA is TGTGCCAGCAGCTTAGGATCCTACCTAAATGAGCAGTTCTTC. As protein: CASSLGSYLNEQFF. This chain links TRBV7-2 with TRBJ2-1; no firm D call. V lost 1 base to trimming and J lost 7 bases, with 11 bases between them. Germline CDR1 is SGHTA and CDR2 is FQGNSA. The CDR3 spans 14 residues.

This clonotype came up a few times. CDR3 amino acids: CAISANDEQYF. Here the CDR3 DNA reads TGTGCCATCAGTGCGAATGACGAGCAGTACTTC. The rearrangement joins TRBV10-3 to TRBJ2-7; D call uncertain. The CDR3 extends over 11 amino acids. Trimming removed 4 bases at V and 5 bases at J, with 6 bases between. Germline CDR1 is ENHRY and CDR2 is SYGVKD.

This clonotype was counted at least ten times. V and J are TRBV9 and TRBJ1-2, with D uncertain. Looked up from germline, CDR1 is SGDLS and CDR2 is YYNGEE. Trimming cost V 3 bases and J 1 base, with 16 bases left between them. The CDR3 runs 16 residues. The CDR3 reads CASSALSEGLNYGYTF. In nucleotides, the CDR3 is TGTGCCAGCAGCGCCCTTTCGGAGGGCCTTAACTATGGCTACACCTTC.

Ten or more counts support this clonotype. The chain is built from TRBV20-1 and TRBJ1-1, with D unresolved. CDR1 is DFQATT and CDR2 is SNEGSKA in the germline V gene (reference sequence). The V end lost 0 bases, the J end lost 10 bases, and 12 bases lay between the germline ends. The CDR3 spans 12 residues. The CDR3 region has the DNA TGCAGTGCTAGAGAAGGTCCGGCATCAGCTTTCTTT. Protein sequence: CSAREGPASAFF.

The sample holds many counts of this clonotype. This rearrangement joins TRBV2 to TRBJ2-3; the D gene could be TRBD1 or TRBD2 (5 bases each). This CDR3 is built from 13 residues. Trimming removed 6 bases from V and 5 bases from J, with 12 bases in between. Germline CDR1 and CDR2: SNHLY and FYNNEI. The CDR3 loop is CASRGRQEDTQYF. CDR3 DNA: TGTGCCAGCAGGGGACGGCAAGAAGATACGCAGTATTTT.

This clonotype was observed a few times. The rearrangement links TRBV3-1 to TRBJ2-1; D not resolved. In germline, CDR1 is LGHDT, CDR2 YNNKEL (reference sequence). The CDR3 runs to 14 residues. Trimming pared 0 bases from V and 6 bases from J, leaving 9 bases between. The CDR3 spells CASSQDNVGNEQFF. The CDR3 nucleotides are TGTGCCAGCAGCCAAGATAACGTAGGCAATGAGCAGTTCTTC.

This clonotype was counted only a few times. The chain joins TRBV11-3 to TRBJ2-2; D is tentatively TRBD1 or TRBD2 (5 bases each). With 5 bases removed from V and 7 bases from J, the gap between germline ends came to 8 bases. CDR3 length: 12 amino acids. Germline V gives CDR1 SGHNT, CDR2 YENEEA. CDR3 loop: CASSGGVGELFF. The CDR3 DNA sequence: TGTGCCAGCAGCGGGGGAGTCGGGGAGCTGTTTTTT.

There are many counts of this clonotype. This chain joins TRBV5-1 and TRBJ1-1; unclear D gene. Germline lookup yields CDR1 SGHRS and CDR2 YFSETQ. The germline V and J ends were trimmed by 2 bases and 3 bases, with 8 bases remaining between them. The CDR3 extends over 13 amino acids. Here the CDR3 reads CASSLQTDTEAFF. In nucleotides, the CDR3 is TGCGCCAGCAGCTTACAGACGGACACTGAAGCTTTCTTT. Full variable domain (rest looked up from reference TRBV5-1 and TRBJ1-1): KAGVTQTPRYLIKTRGQQVTLSCSPISGHRSVSWYQQTPGQGLQFLFEYFSETQRNKGNFPGRFSGRQFSNSRSEMNVSTLELGDSALYLCASSLQTDTEAFFGQGTRLTVV.

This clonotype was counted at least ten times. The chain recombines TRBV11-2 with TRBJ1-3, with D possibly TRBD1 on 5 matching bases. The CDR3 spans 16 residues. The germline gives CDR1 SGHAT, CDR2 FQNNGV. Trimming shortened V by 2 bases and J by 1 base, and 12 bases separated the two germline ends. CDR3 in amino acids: CASSLPGKLSGNTIYF. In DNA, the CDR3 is TGTGCCAGCAGCTTACCAGGGAAGTTGTCTGGAAACACCATATATTTT. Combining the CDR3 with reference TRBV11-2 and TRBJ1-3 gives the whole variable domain EAGVAQSPRYKIIEKRQSVAFWCNPISGHATLYWYQQILGQGPKLLIQFQNNGVVDDSQLPKDRFSAERLKGVDSTLKIQPAKLEDSAVYLCASSLPGKLSGNTIYFGEGSWLTVV.

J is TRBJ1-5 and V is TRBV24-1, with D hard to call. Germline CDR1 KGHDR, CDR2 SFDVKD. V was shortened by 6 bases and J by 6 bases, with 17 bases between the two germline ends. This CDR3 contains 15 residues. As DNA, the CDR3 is TGTGCCACCAGTACGCAACTAGAGGCGAGTCAGCCCCAGCATTTT. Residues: CATSTQLEASQPQHF.

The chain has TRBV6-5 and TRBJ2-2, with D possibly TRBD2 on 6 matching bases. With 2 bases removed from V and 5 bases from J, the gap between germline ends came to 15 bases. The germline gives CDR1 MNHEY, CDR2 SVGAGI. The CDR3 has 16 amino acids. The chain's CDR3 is CASSYGTGEGTGELFF. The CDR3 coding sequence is TGTGCCAGCAGTTACGGGACGGGAGAAGGAACCGGGGAGCTGTTTTTT.

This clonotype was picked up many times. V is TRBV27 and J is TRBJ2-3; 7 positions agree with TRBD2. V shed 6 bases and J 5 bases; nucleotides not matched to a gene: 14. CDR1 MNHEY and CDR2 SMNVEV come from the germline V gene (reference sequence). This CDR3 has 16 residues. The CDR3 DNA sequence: TGTGCCAGCAGCCGGCCGGCTCTGGCGGGAGAAGATACGCAGTATTTT. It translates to CASSRPALAGEDTQYF.

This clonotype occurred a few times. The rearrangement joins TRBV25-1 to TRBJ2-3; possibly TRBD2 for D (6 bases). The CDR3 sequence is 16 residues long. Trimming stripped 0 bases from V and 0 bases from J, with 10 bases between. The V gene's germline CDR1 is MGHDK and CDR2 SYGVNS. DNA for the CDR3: TGTGCCAGCAGTGAATACGGCGGGACTAGCACAGATACGCAGTATTTT. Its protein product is CASSEYGGTSTDTQYF.